A single sample gave rise to the 28 T cell receptor beta chains below, sequenced in a study of OX40 agonist ivuxolimab in advanced cancers. Libraries were prepared by immunoSEQ multiplex PCR; TCRdb keeps only in-frame clonotypes and omits some of them. The sample lists more than 45,000 clones, around four fifths occurring once. The specimen was CD4+ or CD8+ T cells sorted from blood, collected in a trial of the OX40 agonist ivuxolimab. The receptors were sampled from an adult with an advanced solid tumor such as melanoma, head and neck, liver or kidney cancer.

The rearrangement links TRBV29-1 to TRBJ2-1, with 13 bases that match TRBD2. The V gene's germline CDR1 is SQVTM and CDR2 ANQGSEA. The length of the CDR3 is 18 residues. The ends lost 1 base at V and 2 bases at J; junction bases unmatched: 8. CDR3 DNA: TGCAGCGTTGAAGTACGGACTAGCGGGGGACAGACCTACAATGAGCAGTTCTTC. It is translated as CSVEVRTSGGQTYNEQFF.

The chain uses TRBV2 and TRBJ2-1; 10 nucleotides align to TRBD1. V shed 6 bases, J shed 7 bases, and the junction held 9 bases outside the gene matches. This CDR3 spans 15 amino acids. CDR1 is SNHLY, CDR2 FYNNEI, per germline. The CDR3 loop is CASRGPDRGMNEQFF. CDR3 in DNA: TGTGCCAGCAGGGGTCCGGACAGGGGGATGAATGAGCAGTTCTTC.

V is TRBV7-2 and J is TRBJ2-3, with D perhaps matching TRBD2 (5 bases). The CDR3 loop spans 15 amino acids. Germline assignment: CDR1 SGHTA and CDR2 FQGNSA. The ends were cut back, 1 base at V and 2 bases at J, with 10 bases in the middle. The DNA of the CDR3 is TGTGCCAGCAGCTTAGGAGGCGGGTTCACAGATACGCAGTATTTT. Amino acid sequence: CASSLGGGFTDTQYF.

This chain uses TRBV18 with TRBJ1-5, with D maybe TRBD1 (6 bases). V shed 6 bases and J shed 3 bases, with 12 bases lying between them. The CDR3 has 14 amino acids. CDR1 KGHSH and CDR2 LQKENI come from the germline V gene. CDR3 DNA: TGTGCCAGCTCGGGGCAGGGGCCCAATCAGCCCCAGCATTTT. It yields the protein CASSGQGPNQPQHF.

The rearrangement links TRBV28 to TRBJ1-1; D unclear. The CDR3 runs 11 residues. Germline CDR1 reads MDHEN; CDR2 reads SYDVKM. V was cut by 2 bases and J by 11 bases, with 9 bases left in between. The CDR3: CASSLRGSAFF. CDR3 in DNA: TGTGCCAGCAGTTTAAGAGGGTCGGCTTTCTTT.

The chain couples TRBV7-9 to TRBJ2-5; D is perhaps TRBD1 (5 bases). With 8 bases removed from V and 1 base from J, the gap between germline ends came to 8 bases. Germline-derived CDR1 and CDR2 are SEHNR and FQNEAQ (reference sequence). The CDR3 is made up of 12 amino acids. CDR3 in amino acids: CASVQGQETQYF. CDR3 nucleotide sequence: TGTGCCAGCGTCCAGGGCCAAGAGACCCAGTACTTC. The variable domain in full, completed from reference TRBV7-9 and TRBJ2-5, reads DTGVSQNPRHKITKRGQNVTFRCDPISEHNRLYWYRQTLGQGPEFLTYFQNEAQLEKSRLLSDRFSAERPKGSFSTLEIQRTEQGDSAMYLCASVQGQETQYFGPGTRLLVL.

This chain joins TRBV27 and TRBJ2-7; 9 bases map to TRBD2. The CDR3 has 16 amino acids. Germline CDR1 reads MNHEY; CDR2 reads SMNVEV (reference sequence). After removal of 3 bases from V and 1 base from J, the junction contained 7 bases not matched to a gene. The CDR3 DNA reads as TGTGCCAGCAGTTTGAGGGAGCTAGCGGGGTCCTACGAGCAGTACTTC. Its translation: CASSLRELAGSYEQYF.

The V and J genes are TRBV18 and TRBJ1-4; D may be TRBD1 (5 bases). The CDR3 spans 15 residues. The V gene's germline CDR1 is KGHSH and CDR2 LQKENI. Trimming pared 6 bases from V and 4 bases from J, leaving 15 bases between. DNA for the CDR3: TGTGCCAGCTCTCCCGGGACGGGACTTAATGAAAAACTGTTTTTT. Its translation: CASSPGTGLNEKLFF.

The chain joins TRBV5-6 to TRBJ1-2; no clear D gene. The V gene's germline CDR1 is SGHDT and CDR2 YYEEEE. Trimming removed 5 bases from V and 0 bases from J, with 11 bases in between. The CDR3 length is 14 residues. CDR3 in amino acids: CASSFSTANYGYTF. The CDR3 DNA follows: TGTGCCAGCAGTTTCAGTACTGCTAACTATGGCTACACCTTC. The whole variable domain, filled in from reference TRBV5-6 and TRBJ1-2, reads DAGVTQSPTHLIKTRGQQVTLRCSPKSGHDTVSWYQQALGQGPQFIFQYYEEEERQRGNFPDRFSGHQFPNYSSELNVNALLLGDSALYLCASSFSTANYGYTFGSGTRLTVV.

This clone was found once. The V call is TRBV28, the J call TRBJ1-6, with a weak D call TRBD1 (5 bases). The CDR3 extends over 15 amino acids. Per germline, CDR1 MDHEN and CDR2 SYDVKM. Deletions cut 5 bases from V and 0 bases from J, with 8 bases between. CDR3 sequence (DNA): TGTGCCAGCAGTCCAGGGAGCTCCTATAATTCACCCCTCCACTTT. It is translated as CASSPGSSYNSPLHF.

The rearrangement links TRBV14 to TRBJ1-3, with D unclear. Germline V gene lookup returns CDR1 SGHDN and CDR2 FVKESK. Between the trimmed V and J ends, which lost 1 base and 0 bases, there was a span of 13 bases. CDR3 length: 17 amino acids. Here the CDR3 reads CASSQVLDGYSGNTIYF. DNA for the CDR3: TGTGCCAGCAGCCAAGTATTGGACGGGTACTCTGGAAACACCATATATTTT.

The genes are TRBV9 and TRBJ1-2; D might be TRBD1 (6 bases). V was clipped by 6 bases and J by 8 bases, with 17 bases between them. The CDR3 extends over 13 amino acids. Germline values: CDR1 SGDLS, CDR2 YYNGEE. This chain's CDR3 is CASTPPGAWGYTF. The DNA of the CDR3 is TGTGCCAGCACCCCGCCGGGGGCTTGGGGCTACACCTTC.

This chain's CDR3 is CASSLFGSETQYF. CDR3 DNA sequence: TGTGCCAGCAGCTTATTTGGATCGGAGACCCAGTACTTC. The J gene is TRBJ2-5, the V gene TRBV7-2; D is unresolved. The germline V gene encodes CDR1 SGHTA and CDR2 FQGNSA. The CDR3 loop spans 13 amino acids. Trimming took off 2 bases at V and 5 bases at J, with 9 bases between the two ends.

The chain recombines TRBV11-3 with TRBJ1-3; D not certain. CDR3 length: 15 amino acids. Trimming removed 4 bases from V and 2 bases from J, with 12 bases in between. CDR1 and CDR2 from the germline V gene are SGHNT and YENEEA. The CDR3, as DNA: TGTGCCAGCAGCTCGCCCTATGGGACTGGAAACACCATATATTTT. Encoded protein: CASSSPYGTGNTIYF.

This clone was found a few times. The V and J genes are TRBV7-2 and TRBJ2-3; 9 nucleotides align to TRBD1. V was pared by 4 bases and J by 4 bases, with 9 bases of the junction left unmatched. Germline V gene data show CDR1 as SGHTA and CDR2 as FQGNSA. The CDR3 extends over 16 amino acids. Here the CDR3 DNA reads TGTGCCAGCAGCTCAACGACAGGGGGTAGTGCAGATACGCAGTATTTT. It translates to CASSSTTGGSADTQYF.

The rearrangement joins TRBV6-5 to TRBJ1-2; D is undetermined. The CDR3 runs to 15 residues. The germline gives CDR1 MNHEY, CDR2 SVGAGI. V dropped 2 bases and J dropped 10 bases, with 20 bases sitting between them. The DNA of the CDR3 is TGTGCCAGCAGTTACGGGTTAAGCAGGCTTTATCACTACACCTTC. Protein: CASSYGLSRLYHYTF.

The chain couples TRBV6-5 to TRBJ2-7; D is ambiguous. This CDR3 is 14 amino acids long. Germline-derived CDR1 and CDR2 are MNHEY and SVGAGI. V was trimmed by 2 bases and J by 5 bases, leaving 13 bases between them. The CDR3 spells CASSYRPGPHEQYF. The DNA of the CDR3 is TGTGCCAGCAGTTACAGGCCCGGGCCCCACGAGCAGTACTTC.

This rearrangement joins TRBV11-3 to TRBJ1-2, with 7 bases identical to TRBD1. CDR3 length: 15 amino acids. V was pared by 1 base and J by 4 bases, with 6 bases of the junction left unmatched. Germline CDR1 reads SGHNT; CDR2 reads YENEEA. The CDR3 nucleotides read TGTGCCAGCAGCTTAGCGGGACAGTCCAGCTATGGCTACACCTTC. Protein product: CASSLAGQSSYGYTF.

The rearrangement uses TRBV7-2 and TRBJ2-3; the D is unclear. CDR1 is SGHTA, CDR2 FQGNSA, per germline. The CDR3 covers 15 residues. V was shortened by 4 bases and J by 4 bases, with 15 bases between the two germline ends. The CDR3 spells CASSSGGFGADTQYF. The CDR3 DNA reads TGTGCCAGCAGCTCCGGTGGGTTTGGGGCAGATACGCAGTATTTT.

To note about this clone: The same CDR3 also results from other DNA sequences found in this sample. The CDR3 loop is CASSIEGIMNTEAFF. The CDR3 region has the DNA TGTGCCAGTAGTATTGAGGGCATCATGAACACTGAAGCTTTCTTT. This chain connects TRBV19 to TRBJ1-1; no definite D call. Trimming took 3 bases from V and 0 from J, leaving 11 bases between them. The CDR3 consists of 15 residues. Germline values: CDR1 LNHDA, CDR2 SQIVND (reference sequence).

The genes are TRBV19 and TRBJ2-6; D is uncertain. Trimming cost V 6 bases and J 0 bases, with 9 bases left between them. The CDR3 totals 15 residues. Germline values: CDR1 LNHDA, CDR2 SQIVND (reference sequence). CDR3 residues: CASRDGSSGANVLTF. As DNA, the CDR3 is TGTGCCAGTAGGGACGGAAGCTCTGGGGCCAACGTCCTGACTTTC.

The V call is TRBV6-1, the J call TRBJ2-3; the match to TRBD1 covers 7 bases. Germline CDR1 is MNHNS and CDR2 is SASEGT. J was trimmed by 6 bases and V by 6 bases; bases with no gene match: 9. The CDR3 totals 14 residues. CDR3 residues: CASREEQGPDTQYF. In DNA form, the CDR3 reads TGTGCCAGCAGAGAGGAACAGGGGCCCGATACGCAGTATTTT.

The V gene is TRBV6-6, the J gene TRBJ1-3; D remains ambiguous. The V gene lost 0 bases and the J gene lost 4 bases, with 10 bases spanning the gap. The CDR3 runs to 15 residues. Germline assignment: CDR1 MNHNY and CDR2 SVGAGI (reference sequence). The CDR3 region is CASSYSLGRGNTIYF. CDR3 in DNA: TGTGCCAGCAGTTACTCGCTCGGTCGGGGAAACACCATATATTTT.

V usage is TRBV29-1 and J usage is TRBJ2-7; 7 positions agree with TRBD1. This CDR3 contains 12 residues. Trimming at V came to 4 bases and at J to 4 bases, leaving 4 bases not matched to a gene. Germline V gene lookup returns CDR1 SQVTM and CDR2 ANQGSEA. The CDR3 sequence: CSVVRGLYEQYF. The CDR3 nucleotides are TGCAGCGTTGTTAGGGGGCTGTACGAGCAGTACTTC.

The chain recombines TRBV11-3 with TRBJ2-1; 12 positions agree with TRBD2. The CDR3 contains 15 residues. Looked up from germline, CDR1 is SGHNT and CDR2 is YENEEA. Germline trimming cut 4 bases from V and 9 bases from J; bases unmatched to any gene: 7. Here the CDR3 DNA reads TGTGCCAGCAGCTCTAGCGGGGGGGAAGACGGTGAGCAGTTCTTC. This translates into CASSSSGGEDGEQFF.

This clone was found once. The chain uses TRBV2 and TRBJ1-5; 8 positions match TRBD1. This CDR3 contains 17 residues. Germline CDR1 and CDR2: SNHLY and FYNNEI. The J segment lost 4 bases and the V segment lost 5 bases, leaving 13 bases of the junction unmatched. The CDR3 loop reads CASSLGQGSSRNQPQHF. In DNA form, the CDR3 reads TGTGCCAGCAGTCTCGGACAGGGATCTTCTCGTAATCAGCCCCAGCATTTT.

This chain links TRBV5-6 with TRBJ1-5; perhaps TRBD1 as D (5 bases). The germline CDR1 and CDR2 sequences are SGHDT and YYEEEE. Trimming cost V 4 bases and J 1 base, with 18 bases left between them. This CDR3 has 17 residues. CDR3 nucleotide sequence: TGTGCCAGCAGCCCTTTTCGGACGGGGGTGAGCAATCAGCCCCAGCATTTT. The encoded protein is CASSPFRTGVSNQPQHF.

V usage is TRBV10-3 and J usage is TRBJ1-2, with D possibly matching TRBD1 (5 bases). This CDR3 is 13 amino acids long. Trimming took off 7 bases at V and 2 bases at J, with 11 bases between the two ends. The germline V gene encodes CDR1 ENHRY and CDR2 SYGVKD. CDR3 sequence (DNA): TGTGCCATCACTACCGGGACCAACTATGGCTACACCTTC. Translation gives CAITTGTNYGYTF.